These 4 T cell receptor beta chains share one sample of origin, sequenced in a study of blood T cells in healthy people across ages (dated by TCRdb to between 2015 and 2017). The receptor library was made with 5' RACE. Sequencing was carried out with an Illumina HiSeq 2500. A second PCR of roughly 7 to 12 cycles was run with a J-beta primer mix and a sample-barcoded 5' primer. TCRdb reran the public reads through fastp at Q25 and MiXCR, keeping productive beta chains. Rows are combined by CDR3 protein, so each entry shows the most common genes and DNA. In all, the sample holds around 1.5 million distinct CDR3 sequences, and 55% to 75% of those were seen once. About 6.3% of the sample belongs to the ten largest clones. The sequenced material came from blood. All receptors derive from a man aged 18 to 30 in good health.

The chain has TRBV29-1 and TRBJ2-7, with D possibly being TRBD1 (6 bases). Trimming pared 4 bases from V and 0 bases from J, leaving 16 bases between. The germline gives CDR1 SQVTM, CDR2 ANQGSEA. CDR3 length: 15 residues. The CDR3 is CSVGRPGQISYEQYF. For the CDR3, the DNA is TGCAGCGTTGGAAGACCGGGACAAATCTCCTACGAGCAGTACTTC.

In its sample, this clonotype was seen many times. The rearrangement links TRBV7-9 to TRBJ1-2; D not certain. V gave up 11 bases and J gave up 0 bases, with 13 bases separating them. Looked up from germline, CDR1 is SEHNR and CDR2 is FQNEAQ (reference sequence). The CDR3 is 13 amino acids. The CDR3 DNA follows: TGTGCCCAGTCTACACCCTCTAACTATGGCTACACCTTC. Translating it yields CAQSTPSNYGYTF.

The chain recombines TRBV4-1 with TRBJ2-1; 12 nucleotides match TRBD2. With V trimmed by 3 bases and J by 2 bases, 5 bases remained unmatched. This CDR3 comprises 17 residues. Germline V gives CDR1 MGHRA, CDR2 YSYEKL. CDR3: CASSHPTSGGTYNEQFF. CDR3 nucleotide sequence: TGCGCCAGCAGCCACCCGACTAGCGGGGGAACCTACAATGAGCAGTTCTTC.

This clonotype was seen a handful of times. V gene TRBV27 combines with J gene TRBJ2-7, with D unresolved. V lost 0 bases and J 3 bases, leaving 9 bases between the germline ends. This CDR3 contains 14 residues. Germline loops: CDR1 MNHEY, CDR2 SMNVEV (reference sequence). The CDR3 DNA is TGTGCCAGCAGTTTATCTCGCAGTGTCTACGAGCAGTACTTC. Its protein is CASSLSRSVYEQYF.